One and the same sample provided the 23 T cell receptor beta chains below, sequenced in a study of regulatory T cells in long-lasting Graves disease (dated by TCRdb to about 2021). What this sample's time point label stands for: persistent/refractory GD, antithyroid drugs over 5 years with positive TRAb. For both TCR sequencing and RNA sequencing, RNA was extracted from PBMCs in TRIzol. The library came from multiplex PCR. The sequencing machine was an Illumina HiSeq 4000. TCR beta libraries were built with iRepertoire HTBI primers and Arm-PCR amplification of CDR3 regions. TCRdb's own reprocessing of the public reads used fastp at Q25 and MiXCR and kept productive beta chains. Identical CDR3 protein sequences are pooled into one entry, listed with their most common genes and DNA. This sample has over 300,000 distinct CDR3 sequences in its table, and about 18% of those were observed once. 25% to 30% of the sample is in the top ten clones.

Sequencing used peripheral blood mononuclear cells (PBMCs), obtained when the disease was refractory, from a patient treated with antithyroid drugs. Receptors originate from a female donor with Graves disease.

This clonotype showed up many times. The CDR3 loop reads CASSFFLGQNNQPQHF. DNA of the CDR3: TGTGCCAGCAGTTTTTTCTTGGGGCAGAACAATCAGCCCCAGCATTTT. The chain is built from TRBV28 and TRBJ1-5; perhaps TRBD1 as D (5 bases). The CDR3 is 16 residues long. V gave up 3 bases and J gave up 3 bases, with 15 bases separating them. Germline V gene data show CDR1 as MDHEN and CDR2 as SYDVKM.

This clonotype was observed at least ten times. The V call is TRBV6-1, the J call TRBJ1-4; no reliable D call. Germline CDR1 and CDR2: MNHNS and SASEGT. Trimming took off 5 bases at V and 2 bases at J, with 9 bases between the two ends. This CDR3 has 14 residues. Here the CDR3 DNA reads TGTGCCAGCAGTCCGGGTCGTACTAATGAAAAACTGTTTTTT. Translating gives CASSPGRTNEKLFF.

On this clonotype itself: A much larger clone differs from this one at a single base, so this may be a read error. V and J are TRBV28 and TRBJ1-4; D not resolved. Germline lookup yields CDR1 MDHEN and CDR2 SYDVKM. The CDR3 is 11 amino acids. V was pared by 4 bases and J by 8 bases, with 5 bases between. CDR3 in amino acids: CASSSQEKLFF. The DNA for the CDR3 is TGTGCCAGCAGTTCCCAGGAAAAACTGTTTTTT.

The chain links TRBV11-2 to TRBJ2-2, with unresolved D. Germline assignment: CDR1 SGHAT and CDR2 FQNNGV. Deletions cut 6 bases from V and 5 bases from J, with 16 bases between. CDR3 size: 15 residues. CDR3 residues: CASSPRRVPTGELFF. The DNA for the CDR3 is TGTGCCAGCAGTCCCCGGAGAGTTCCGACCGGGGAGCTGTTTTTT. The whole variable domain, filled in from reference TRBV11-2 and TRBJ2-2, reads EAGVAQSPRYKIIEKRQSVAFWCNPISGHATLYWYQQILGQGPKLLIQFQNNGVVDDSQLPKDRFSAERLKGVDSTLKIQPAKLEDSAVYLCASSPRRVPTGELFFGEGSRLTVL.

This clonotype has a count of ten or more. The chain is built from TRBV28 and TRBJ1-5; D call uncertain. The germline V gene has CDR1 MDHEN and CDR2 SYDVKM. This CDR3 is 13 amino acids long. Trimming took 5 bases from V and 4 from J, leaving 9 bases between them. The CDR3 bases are TGTGCCAGCAGTGACATAGGGAATCAGCCCCAGCATTTT. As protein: CASSDIGNQPQHF. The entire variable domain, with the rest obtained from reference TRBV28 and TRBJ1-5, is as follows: DVKVTQSSRYLVKRTGEKVFLECVQDMDHENMFWYRQDPGLGLRLIYFSYDVKMKEKGDIPEGYSVSREKKERFSLILESASTNQTSMYLCASSDIGNQPQHFGDGTRLSIL.

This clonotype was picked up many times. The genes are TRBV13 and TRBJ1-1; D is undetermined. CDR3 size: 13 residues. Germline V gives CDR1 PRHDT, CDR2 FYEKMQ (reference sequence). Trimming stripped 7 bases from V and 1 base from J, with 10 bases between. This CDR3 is CASKAGGNTEAFF. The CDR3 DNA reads TGTGCCAGCAAGGCGGGAGGGAACACTGAAGCTTTCTTT.

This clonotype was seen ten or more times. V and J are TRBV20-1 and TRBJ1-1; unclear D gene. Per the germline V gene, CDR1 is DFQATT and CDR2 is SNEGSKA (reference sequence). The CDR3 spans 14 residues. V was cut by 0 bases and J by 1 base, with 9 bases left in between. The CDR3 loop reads CSARDGSRNTEAFF. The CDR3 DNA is TGCAGTGCTAGAGATGGGTCAAGGAACACTGAAGCTTTCTTT.

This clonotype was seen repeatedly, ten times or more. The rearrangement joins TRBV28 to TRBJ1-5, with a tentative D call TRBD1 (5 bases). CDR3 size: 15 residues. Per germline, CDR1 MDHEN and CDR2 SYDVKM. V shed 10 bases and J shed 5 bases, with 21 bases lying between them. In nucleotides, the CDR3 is TGTGCCACCACAGGCTGGGCCGGGAAGGATCAGCCCCAGCATTTT. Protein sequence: CATTGWAGKDQPQHF.

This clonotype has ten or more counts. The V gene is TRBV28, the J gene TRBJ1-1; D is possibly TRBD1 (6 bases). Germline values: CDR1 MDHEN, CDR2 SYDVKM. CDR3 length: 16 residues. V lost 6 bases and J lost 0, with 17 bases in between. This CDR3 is CASSLGGARLNTEAFF. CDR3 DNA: TGTGCCAGCAGCCTTGGGGGGGCTCGCCTGAACACTGAAGCTTTCTTT. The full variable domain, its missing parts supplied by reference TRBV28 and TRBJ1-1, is DVKVTQSSRYLVKRTGEKVFLECVQDMDHENMFWYRQDPGLGLRLIYFSYDVKMKEKGDIPEGYSVSREKKERFSLILESASTNQTSMYLCASSLGGARLNTEAFFGQGTRLTVV.

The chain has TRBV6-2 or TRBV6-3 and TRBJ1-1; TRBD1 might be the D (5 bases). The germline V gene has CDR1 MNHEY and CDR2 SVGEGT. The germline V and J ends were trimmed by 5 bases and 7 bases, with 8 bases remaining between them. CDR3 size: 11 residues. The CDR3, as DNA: TGTGCCAGCAGTCCAGGGATTGAAGCTTTCTTT. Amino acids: CASSPGIEAFF.

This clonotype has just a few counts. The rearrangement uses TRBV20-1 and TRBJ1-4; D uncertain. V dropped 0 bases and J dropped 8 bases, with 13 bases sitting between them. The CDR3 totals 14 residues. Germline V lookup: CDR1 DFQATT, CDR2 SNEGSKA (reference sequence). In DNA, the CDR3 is TGCAGTGCTAGAGAGGGCCGGCGTACGGAAAAACTGTTTTTT. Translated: CSAREGRRTEKLFF.

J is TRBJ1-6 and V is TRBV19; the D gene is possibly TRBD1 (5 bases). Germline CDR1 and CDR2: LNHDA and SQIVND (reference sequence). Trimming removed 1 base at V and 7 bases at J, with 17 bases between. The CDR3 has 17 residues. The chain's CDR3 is CASSIGGLGRINSPLHF. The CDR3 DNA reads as TGTGCCAGTAGTATAGGTGGTCTGGGACGGATCAATTCACCCCTCCACTTT.

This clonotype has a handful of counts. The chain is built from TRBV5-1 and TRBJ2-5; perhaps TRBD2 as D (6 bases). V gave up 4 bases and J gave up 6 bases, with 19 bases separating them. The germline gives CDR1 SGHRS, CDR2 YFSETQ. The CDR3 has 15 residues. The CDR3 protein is CASSPLIGEEKTQYF. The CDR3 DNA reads TGCGCCAGCAGCCCTCTCATAGGGGAGGAGAAGACCCAGTACTTC.

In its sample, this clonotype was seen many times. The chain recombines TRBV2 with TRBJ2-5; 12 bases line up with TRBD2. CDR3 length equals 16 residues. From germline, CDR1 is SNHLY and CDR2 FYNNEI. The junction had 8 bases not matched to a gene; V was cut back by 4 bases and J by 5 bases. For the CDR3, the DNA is TGTGCCAGCAGTGCTAGCGGGAGGGCCGTCGAGGAGACCCAGTACTTC. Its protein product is CASSASGRAVEETQYF. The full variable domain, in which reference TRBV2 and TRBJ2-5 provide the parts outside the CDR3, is EPEVTQTPSHQVTQMGQEVILRCVPISNHLYFYWYRQILGQKVEFLVSFYNNEISEKSEIFDDQFSVERPDGSNFTLKIRSTKLEDSAMYFCASSASGRAVEETQYFGPGTRLLVL.

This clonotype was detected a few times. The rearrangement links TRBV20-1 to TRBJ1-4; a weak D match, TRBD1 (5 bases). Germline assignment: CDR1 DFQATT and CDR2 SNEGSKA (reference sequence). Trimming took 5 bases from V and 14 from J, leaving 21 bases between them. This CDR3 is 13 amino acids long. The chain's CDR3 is CSARDGVEGVLFF. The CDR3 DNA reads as TGCAGTGCTCGGGACGGCGTAGAGGGAGTTCTGTTTTTT.

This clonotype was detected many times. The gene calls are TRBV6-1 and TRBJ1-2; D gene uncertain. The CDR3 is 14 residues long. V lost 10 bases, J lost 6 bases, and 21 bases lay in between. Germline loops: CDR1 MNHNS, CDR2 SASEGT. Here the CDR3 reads CAIASTTLGDGYTF. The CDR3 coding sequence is TGTGCCATCGCCTCAACGACTCTCGGTGATGGCTACACCTTC.

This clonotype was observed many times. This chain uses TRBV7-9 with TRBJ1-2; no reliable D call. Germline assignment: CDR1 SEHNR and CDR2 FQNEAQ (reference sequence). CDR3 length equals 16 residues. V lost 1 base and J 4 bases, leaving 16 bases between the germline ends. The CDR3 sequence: CASSLEKDRVPYGYTF. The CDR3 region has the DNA TGTGCCAGCAGCTTAGAGAAGGATCGGGTTCCCTATGGCTACACCTTC.

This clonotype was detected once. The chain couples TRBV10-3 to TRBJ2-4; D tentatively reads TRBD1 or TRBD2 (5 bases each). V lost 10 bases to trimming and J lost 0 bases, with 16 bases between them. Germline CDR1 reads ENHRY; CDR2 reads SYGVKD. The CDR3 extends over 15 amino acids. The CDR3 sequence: CATKGTELAKNIQYF. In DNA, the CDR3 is TGTGCCACCAAGGGGACGGAGTTAGCCAAAAACATTCAGTACTTC.

The CDR3 DNA reads TGTGCCAGCAGCTCCCGCGGGACAGTGGGAAACACCATATATTTT. It encodes CASSSRGTVGNTIYF. V gene TRBV13 combines with J gene TRBJ1-3; the match to TRBD1 covers 7 bases. Trimming at V came to 4 bases and at J to 4 bases, leaving 7 bases not matched to a gene. Germline V gene lookup returns CDR1 PRHDT and CDR2 FYEKMQ (reference sequence). This CDR3 is built from 15 residues.

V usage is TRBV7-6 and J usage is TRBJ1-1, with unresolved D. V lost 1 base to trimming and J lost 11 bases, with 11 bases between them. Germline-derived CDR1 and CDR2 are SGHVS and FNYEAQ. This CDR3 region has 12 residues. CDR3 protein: CASSLGEREAFF. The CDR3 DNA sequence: TGTGCCAGCAGCTTAGGGGAGAGGGAGGCTTTCTTT.

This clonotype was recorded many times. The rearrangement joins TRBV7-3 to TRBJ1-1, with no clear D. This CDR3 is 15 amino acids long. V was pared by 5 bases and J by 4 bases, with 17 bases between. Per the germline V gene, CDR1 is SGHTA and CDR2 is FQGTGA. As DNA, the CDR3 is TGTGCCAGCAGCCCCCTAGGAGGGCTGGGCACTGAAGCTTTCTTT. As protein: CASSPLGGLGTEAFF.

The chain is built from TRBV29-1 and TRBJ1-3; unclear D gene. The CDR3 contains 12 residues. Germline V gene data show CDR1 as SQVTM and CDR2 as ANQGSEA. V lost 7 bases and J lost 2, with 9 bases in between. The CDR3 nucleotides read TGCAGCGCTGCCGATCCTGGAAACACCATATATTTT. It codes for CSAADPGNTIYF.

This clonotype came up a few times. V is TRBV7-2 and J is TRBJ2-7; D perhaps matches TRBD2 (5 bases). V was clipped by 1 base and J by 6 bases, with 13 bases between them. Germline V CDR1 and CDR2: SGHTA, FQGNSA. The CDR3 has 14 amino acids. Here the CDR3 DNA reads TGTGCCAGCAGCTTAGTTGAGGGTTTGAGCGAGCAGTACTTC. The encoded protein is CASSLVEGLSEQYF.